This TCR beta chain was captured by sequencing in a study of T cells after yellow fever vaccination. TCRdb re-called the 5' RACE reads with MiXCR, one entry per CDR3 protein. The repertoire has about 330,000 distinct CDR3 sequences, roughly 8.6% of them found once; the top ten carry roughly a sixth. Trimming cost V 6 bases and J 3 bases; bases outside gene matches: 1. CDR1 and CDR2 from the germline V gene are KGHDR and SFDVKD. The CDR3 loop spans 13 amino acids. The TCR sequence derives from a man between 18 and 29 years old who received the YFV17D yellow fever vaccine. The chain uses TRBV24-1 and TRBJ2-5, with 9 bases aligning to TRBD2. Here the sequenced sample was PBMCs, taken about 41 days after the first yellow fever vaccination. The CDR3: CATSPSGEETQYF. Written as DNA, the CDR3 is TGTGCCACCAGTCCTAGCGGGGAAGAGACCCAGTACTTC.